The clone carrying this T cell receptor (beta chain) was seen a handful of times. The antigen is unknown. Germline V gene sequence: CDR1 LNHDA, CDR2 SQIVND (reference sequence). The trim removed 6 bases at V and 1 base at J, leaving 15 bases unmatched. This CDR3 comprises 17 residues. This entry is derived from a study of Tregs in tolerant kidney transplant recipients. Study context: The nonmyeloablative bone marrow transplants came from related graft donors, with transient mixed chimerism.

TCRdb's table, derived via immunoSEQ multiplex PCR, lists solely in-frame clones and lacks some. The sample carries more than 75,000 clones, approximately 93% recorded once. Points from the study as a whole: Tolerant patients' donor-specific Tregs expanded beyond overall Tregs, suggesting antigen-driven growth. This study did not directly address biological reproducibility. Validation in larger populations is needed because few patients were studied.

The J gene is TRBJ2-7, the V gene TRBV19, with 7 bases identical to TRBD1. The sequence came from a human donor who received a combined kidney and bone marrow transplant. Material: CD4+ T cells from blood, obtained before the transplant. CDR3 protein: CASSPTLRGSASYEQYF. CDR3 bases: TGTGCCAGTAGCCCGACCCTCAGGGGGAGCGCATCCTACGAGCAGTACTTC. Full variable domain (missing parts from reference TRBV19 and TRBJ2-7): DGGITQSPKYLFRKEGQNVTLSCEQNLNHDAMYWYRQDPGQGLRLIYYSQIVNDFQKGDIAEGYSVSREKKESFPLTVTSAQKNPTAFYLCASSPTLRGSASYEQYFGPGTRLTVT.